These T cell receptor beta chains were read from a single sample in a study of regulatory and conventional T cells in RAG deficiency. Only in-frame clones appear in the TCRdb table, and some are missing; sequencing was by immunoSEQ multiplex PCR. Here the sample spans approximately 48,000 clones, 85% to 90% being singletons. These data were also filed under a second study, of regulatory T cells.

Sequencing used CD4+ effector T cells sorted from blood. The receptor set was obtained from a human donor in good health. Both conserved end residues are part of each CDR3. The D gene is left open where the match is weak. Clone size is shown for a subset of rows, as once, few, many or a class of expanded clone.

TRBD2 . TRBJ2-1 TRBV30 CAWSVLSRGLAGVSNEQFF TGTGCCTGGAGTGTACTTTCTAGGGGACTAGCGGGAGTTTCGAATGAGCAGTTCTTC
. . TRBJ2-3 TRBV10-2 CASLTEGSSTDMQYF TGCGCCAGCCTCACGGAGGGCAGCAGCACAGATATGCAGTATTTT
TRBD1 . TRBJ1-2 TRBV2 CASSEWGQGPNYGYTF TGTGCCAGCAGTGAATGGGGACAGGGCCCTAACTATGGCTACACCTTC
. once TRBJ2-7 TRBV6-5 CASSYLEGHEQYF TGTGCCAGCAGTTACCTCGAAGGGCACGAGCAGTACTTC
TRBD2 . TRBJ2-3 TRBV5-8 CASSLERLAYASDTQYF TGTGCCAGCAGCTTGGAGCGACTAGCCTACGCCTCTGATACGCAGTATTTT
TRBD1 . TRBJ1-5 TRBV6-4 CASTWGAGGGNQPQHF TGTGCCAGCACTTGGGGGGCAGGGGGTGGAAATCAGCCCCAGCATTTT
. . TRBJ1-1 TRBV18 CASSPDQGNTEAFF TGTGCCAGCTCACCGGACCAGGGGAACACTGAAGCTTTCTTT
. . TRBJ2-1 TRBV18 CASSPLSGELNEQFF TGTGCCAGCTCACCTTTGAGCGGAGAACTCAATGAGCAGTTCTTC
TRBD1 . TRBJ1-2 TRBV6-5 CASSKPGQPSYGYTF TGTGCCAGCAGTAAACCGGGACAGCCTTCCTATGGCTACACCTTC
. . TRBJ1-2 TRBV28 CASSSGRSGYTF TGTGCCAGCAGCTCAGGACGATCTGGCTACACCTTC
TRBD1 . TRBJ1-2 TRBV30 CAWVFGQGGSYGYTF TGTGCCTGGGTATTCGGACAGGGGGGAAGCTATGGCTACACCTTC
. few TRBJ1-2 TRBV6-1 CASRQTVTNYGYTF TGTGCCAGCAGACAGACCGTGACTAACTATGGCTACACCTTC
. . TRBJ2-2 TRBV11-3 CASSGETGELFF TGTGCCAGCAGCGGGGAGACCGGGGAGCTGTTTTTT
. . TRBJ1-3 TRBV19 CASSPDSFPSSGNTIYF TGTGCCAGTAGCCCGGACAGTTTCCCGAGCTCTGGAAACACCATATATTTT
. . TRBJ2-2 TRBV11-2 CASSLDLYGMGSGELFF TGTGCCAGCAGCTTAGATCTGTATGGGATGGGTTCCGGGGAGCTGTTTTTT
. . TRBJ1-3 TRBV5-1 CASSSRGSGNTIYF TGCGCCAGCAGCTCGCGGGGGTCTGGAAACACCATATATTTT
. . TRBJ1-1 TRBV7-6 CASSLVGDGGEAFF TGTGCCAGCAGCTTAGTAGGTGATGGGGGTGAAGCTTTCTTT
. once TRBJ2-1 TRBV28 CATIGDLSYNEQFF TGTGCCACCATTGGCGATCTCTCCTACAATGAGCAGTTCTTC
. . TRBJ1-5 TRBV6-5 CASRGGGQTSGPQHF TGTGCCAGCAGGGGCGGCGGACAGACTTCGGGGCCCCAGCATTTT
. . TRBJ2-2 TRBV6-4 CASSARDTGELFF TGTGCCAGCAGTGCGAGGGACACCGGGGAGCTGTTTTTT
. . TRBJ2-4 TRBV2 CASSERGNRAIQYF TGTGCCAGCAGTGAACGCGGCAACCGGGCCATTCAGTACTTC
. . TRBJ2-1 TRBV18 CASSRGQTGNEQFF TGTGCCAGCTCCCGAGGCCAGACAGGCAATGAGCAGTTCTTC
TRBD2 . TRBJ2-1 TRBV5-4 CASSPTLAGGRHEQFF TGTGCCAGCAGCCCGACGTTAGCGGGAGGGCGACATGAGCAGTTCTTC
TRBD1 . TRBJ1-6 TRBV19 CASSKQGVSNSPLHF TGTGCCAGTAGCAAACAGGGGGTGTCTAATTCACCCCTCCACTTT
TRBD1 . TRBJ1-6 TRBV19 CASSLGTGINSPLHF TGTGCCAGTAGCCTCGGGACAGGTATTAATTCACCCCTCCACTTT
TRBD1 . TRBJ2-1 TRBV29-1 CSVLRGLWNNEQFF TGCAGCGTTCTCAGGGGGCTCTGGAACAATGAGCAGTTCTTC
. few TRBJ1-1 TRBV27 CASRPGLGAEAFF TGTGCCAGCAGGCCGGGGCTCGGGGCTGAAGCTTTCTTT
. . TRBJ1-5 TRBV30 CAWSGDTNQPQHF TGTGCCTGGAGTGGGGACACCAATCAGCCCCAGCATTTT
TRBD2 . TRBJ2-7 TRBV28 CASSLPGGSYEQYF TGTGCCAGCAGTTTGCCCGGCGGGAGCTACGAGCAGTACTTC